The present TCR beta chain was sequenced within a study of T cell responses to AZD1222 COVID-19 vaccine. With respect to this clone: Antigen unknown.

Sequencing used immunoSEQ multiplex PCR; TCRdb keeps in-frame clones, though not all of them. Found here are approximately 100,000 clones, just over 90% of them singletons; the top ten hold approximately 4.2%. Germline CDR1 SGHRS, CDR2 YFSETQ. J lost 0 bases, V lost 2 bases, and 2 bases had no gene match. CDR3 length: 16 amino acids. General study points: Vaccine-associated CD4 TCRs ranged over spike, dominating at 160-218 and 743-854. White British ancestry dominated among donors, who included more females, and clonal diversity was possibly underestimated. Baseline antibody screening turned up just a handful of seropositive AZD1222 recipients.

This clonotype was obtained from an adult in good health. The sample here was peripheral blood, taken on day 0 of AZD1222 vaccination. This sequence joins TRBV5-1 and TRBJ2-2; 9 bases agree with TRBD2. CDR3 sequence reads: CASSFVAGANTGELFF. CDR3 DNA sequence: TGCGCCAGCAGCTTTGTAGCGGGGGCGAACACCGGGGAGCTGTTTTTT.